The present TCR beta chain was sequenced within a study of spatial heterogeneity in lung cancer. Study-level points and caveats: Circulating ubiquitous expanded tumor TCRs were observed more frequently at resection than at follow-up.

Many counts were recorded for this clonotype. Antigen specificity is unknown. The time point: blood at routine non-recurrence follow-up after resection. No cell sorting; template was whole RNA from tumor, lung tissue or PBMC. Germline V CDR1 and CDR2: SGHTA, FQGNSA. The CDR3 length is 13 residues. V gave up 1 base and J gave up 5 bases, with 8 bases separating them. One entry per CDR3 protein results from TCRdb running MiXCR on the 5' RACE reads. Here the sample spans about 25,000 distinct CDR3 sequences, 6% being singletons. This sequence was found in a male donor with early-stage non-small cell lung cancer. This material consisted of PBMCs, taken at follow-up. The genes are TRBV7-2 and TRBJ2-5; no clear D gene. CDR3: CASSLGGGETQYF. The CDR3 coding sequence is TGTGCCAGCAGCTTAGGGGGTGGGGAGACCCAGTACTTC.